The rows below give T cell receptor beta chains drawn from one sample of a study of cytomegalovirus exposure and HLA in healthy donors. Sequencing was performed with immunoSEQ multiplex PCR; in TCRdb, only in-frame clones are kept and a portion is missing. The specimen's table records 150,000 to 200,000 clones. Sequenced material: PBMCs. The receptors stem from a woman aged 60-75 years in good health and CMV-seronegative. Both conserved end residues are part of each CDR3. D genes are given only for firm matches.

j_call: TRBJ2-2
v_call: TRBV7-6
d_call: TRBD1
cdr3_aa: CASSFIPGQGTSNTGELFF
cdr3_nt: TGTGCCAGCAGCTTCATACCGGGACAGGGGACTTCGAACACCGGGGAGCTGTTTTTT

j_call: TRBJ2-1
v_call: TRBV9
d_call: -
cdr3_aa: CASSSTDWRKFF
cdr3_nt: TGTGCCAGCAGCTCCACGGACTGGAGGAAGTTCTTC

j_call: TRBJ2-7
v_call: TRBV23-1
d_call: TRBD1
cdr3_aa: CASNSGQGTYEQYF
cdr3_nt: TGCGCCAGCAATTCGGGACAGGGAACCTACGAGCAGTACTTC

j_call: TRBJ2-7
v_call: TRBV7-9
d_call: TRBD1
cdr3_aa: CASSSRTGEESEQYF
cdr3_nt: TGTGCCAGCAGCTCACGGACAGGGGAGGAAAGCGAGCAGTACTTC

j_call: TRBJ1-2
v_call: TRBV9
d_call: -
cdr3_aa: CASSKTTAGYTF
cdr3_nt: TGTGCCAGCAGCAAAACGACAGCTGGCTACACCTTC

j_call: TRBJ2-6
v_call: TRBV4-1
d_call: -
cdr3_aa: CASGTTPGRSGANVLTF
cdr3_nt: TGCGCCAGCGGTACGACTCCGGGGAGATCTGGGGCCAACGTCCTGACTTTC

j_call: TRBJ1-2
v_call: TRBV11-2
d_call: -
cdr3_aa: CLTYSDNYGYTF
cdr3_nt: TGTTTAACATACAGTGATAACTATGGCTACACCTTC

j_call: TRBJ2-6
v_call: TRBV7-6
d_call: -
cdr3_aa: CASSPPVIISGANVLTF
cdr3_nt: TGTGCCAGCAGCCCTCCAGTGATTATCTCTGGGGCCAACGTCCTGACTTTC

j_call: TRBJ1-1
v_call: TRBV7-2
d_call: -
cdr3_aa: CASSLGSGYTEAFF
cdr3_nt: TGTGCCAGCAGCTTAGGTTCAGGGTACACTGAAGCTTTCTTT

j_call: TRBJ2-7
v_call: TRBV2
d_call: -
cdr3_aa: CASRETMGYEQYF
cdr3_nt: TGTGCCAGCAGGGAGACGATGGGCTACGAGCAGTACTTC

j_call: TRBJ2-3
v_call: TRBV29-1
d_call: TRBD2
cdr3_aa: CSVGGGGSTDTQYF
cdr3_nt: TGCAGCGTTGGGGGCGGGGGGAGCACAGATACGCAGTATTTT

j_call: TRBJ2-7
v_call: TRBV5-5
d_call: -
cdr3_aa: CASSLAARQTHEQYF
cdr3_nt: TGTGCCAGCAGCTTGGCGGCCAGACAAACCCACGAGCAGTACTTC

j_call: TRBJ2-3
v_call: TRBV5-1
d_call: TRBD2
cdr3_aa: CASSFKLTLAGAPRSTDTQYF
cdr3_nt: TGCGCCAGCAGCTTTAAATTAACGCTAGCGGGAGCCCCTCGATCTACGGATACGCAGTATTTT

j_call: TRBJ2-3
v_call: TRBV10-1
d_call: -
cdr3_aa: CASSEGQTDTQYF
cdr3_nt: TGCGCCAGCAGTGAGGGGCAGACCGATACGCAGTATTTT

j_call: TRBJ1-1
v_call: TRBV19
d_call: -
cdr3_aa: CASSSQGFNTEAFF
cdr3_nt: TGTGCCAGTAGTTCGCAGGGTTTCAACACTGAAGCTTTCTTT

j_call: TRBJ2-3
v_call: TRBV29-1
d_call: TRBD2
cdr3_aa: CGVVAGGTTDTQYF
cdr3_nt: TGCGGCGTGGTAGCGGGTGGCACAACAGATACGCAGTATTTT

j_call: TRBJ2-6
v_call: TRBV18
d_call: TRBD2
cdr3_aa: CASSPQGTGGAGANVLTF
cdr3_nt: TGTGCCAGCTCACCACAAGGGACTGGGGGGGCTGGGGCCAACGTCCTGACTTTC

j_call: TRBJ1-1
v_call: TRBV7-9
d_call: -
cdr3_aa: CASSRTDEAFF
cdr3_nt: TGTGCCAGCAGCCGCACAGATGAAGCTTTCTTT

j_call: TRBJ2-3
v_call: TRBV5-1
d_call: TRBD2
cdr3_aa: CASSGSGDPDTQYF
cdr3_nt: TGCGCCAGCAGCGGTAGCGGGGACCCAGATACGCAGTATTTT

j_call: TRBJ2-6
v_call: TRBV7-2
d_call: -
cdr3_aa: CASSGLSSGANVLTF
cdr3_nt: TGTGCCAGCAGCGGACTGAGCTCTGGGGCCAACGTCCTGACTTTC

j_call: TRBJ2-5
v_call: TRBV6-7
d_call: -
cdr3_aa: CASSYVGAGETQYF
cdr3_nt: TGTGCCAGCAGTTATGTTGGGGCTGGAGAGACCCAGTACTTC

j_call: TRBJ1-5
v_call: TRBV2
d_call: -
cdr3_aa: CASAGVYSNQPQHF
cdr3_nt: TGTGCCAGCGCCGGGGTCTATAGCAATCAGCCCCAGCATTTT

j_call: TRBJ2-2
v_call: TRBV30
d_call: TRBD2
cdr3_aa: CAWRTSGTGELFF
cdr3_nt: TGTGCCTGGAGGACTAGCGGCACCGGGGAGCTGTTTTTT

j_call: TRBJ2-7
v_call: TRBV12-5
d_call: TRBD2
cdr3_aa: CASGSGLAETYEQYF
cdr3_nt: TGTGCTAGTGGTTCCGGACTAGCGGAAACCTACGAGCAGTACTTC

j_call: TRBJ2-5
v_call: TRBV19
d_call: -
cdr3_aa: CASSIVLSRETQYF
cdr3_nt: TGTGCCAGTAGTATTGTGCTATCTAGAGAGACCCAGTACTTC

j_call: TRBJ1-3
v_call: TRBV11-2
d_call: -
cdr3_aa: CASRPPGRAAGNTIYF
cdr3_nt: TGTGCCAGCAGACCCCCCGGGCGGGCAGCGGGAAACACCATATATTTT

j_call: TRBJ2-5
v_call: TRBV5-1
d_call: -
cdr3_aa: CASSFIADQETQYF
cdr3_nt: TGCGCCAGCAGCTTTATAGCGGATCAAGAGACCCAGTACTTC

j_call: TRBJ2-3
v_call: TRBV10-3
d_call: -
cdr3_aa: CAISGTQGPSTDTQYF
cdr3_nt: TGTGCCATCAGTGGGACACAGGGCCCTAGCACAGATACGCAGTATTTT

j_call: TRBJ2-7
v_call: TRBV5-6
d_call: TRBD2
cdr3_aa: CASSLGLAGDYEQYF
cdr3_nt: TGTGCCAGCAGCTTGGGTCTAGCGGGAGACTACGAGCAGTACTTC

j_call: TRBJ2-1
v_call: TRBV2
d_call: TRBD2
cdr3_aa: CASKPRGTSLGGYNEQFF
cdr3_nt: TGTGCCAGCAAGCCCAGAGGGACTAGCCTCGGGGGCTACAATGAGCAGTTCTTC

j_call: TRBJ1-2
v_call: TRBV5-1
d_call: -
cdr3_aa: CASSLGELGYTF
cdr3_nt: TGCGCCAGCAGCTTGGGGGAGCTTGGCTACACCTTC

j_call: TRBJ1-5
v_call: TRBV5-6
d_call: -
cdr3_aa: CERRVGDSNQPQHF
cdr3_nt: TGTGAGCGGAGGGTTGGCGACAGCAATCAGCCCCAGCATTTT

j_call: TRBJ2-7
v_call: TRBV27
d_call: TRBD1
cdr3_aa: CASSSGQENYEQYF
cdr3_nt: TGTGCCAGCAGTTCGGGACAGGAGAACTACGAGCAGTACTTC

j_call: TRBJ1-5
v_call: TRBV30
d_call: -
cdr3_aa: CAWSGGPNQPQHF
cdr3_nt: TGTGCCTGGAGTGGGGGGCCCAATCAGCCCCAGCATTTT

j_call: TRBJ2-3
v_call: TRBV14
d_call: -
cdr3_aa: CASSQYRVADTQYF
cdr3_nt: TGTGCCAGCAGCCAATATCGGGTGGCAGATACGCAGTATTTT

j_call: TRBJ1-2
v_call: TRBV27
d_call: TRBD1
cdr3_aa: CASSFLTGGWGYTF
cdr3_nt: TGTGCCAGCAGTTTCTTGACAGGGGGCTGGGGCTACACCTTC

j_call: TRBJ1-1
v_call: TRBV5-1
d_call: TRBD1
cdr3_aa: CASSLLIGTDSEAFF
cdr3_nt: TGCGCCAGCAGCTTGTTAATAGGGACAGACTCTGAAGCTTTCTTT

j_call: TRBJ2-7
v_call: TRBV5-1
d_call: TRBD1
cdr3_aa: CASSGQGAPYEQYF
cdr3_nt: TGCGCCAGCAGCGGACAGGGGGCTCCCTACGAGCAGTACTTC

j_call: TRBJ1-4
v_call: TRBV15
d_call: -
cdr3_aa: CATSRVQGEKLFF
cdr3_nt: TGTGCCACCAGCAGAGTCCAGGGTGAAAAACTGTTTTTT

j_call: TRBJ2-7
v_call: TRBV7-2
d_call: -
cdr3_aa: CASSPKYEQYF
cdr3_nt: TGTGCCAGCAGTCCTAAATACGAGCAGTACTTC

j_call: TRBJ2-2
v_call: TRBV2
d_call: TRBD2
cdr3_aa: CASSRLAGGNTGELFF
cdr3_nt: TGTGCCAGCAGTCGGCTAGCGGGGGGAAACACCGGGGAGCTGTTTTTT